Each of the 25 T cell receptor beta chains below was sequenced from the same sample in a study of tumor-infiltrating lymphocytes in localized non-small cell lung cancer. The method was immunoSEQ multiplex PCR; TCRdb's version includes in-frame clones alone and lacks a portion of them. This table holds roughly 15,000 clones, 80% found once. The sample taken for sequencing was uninvolved lung tissue not adjacent to the tumor. Receptors were obtained from a human donor with non-small cell lung cancer.

This clone occurred a few times. The chain has TRBV19 and TRBJ1-4; TRBD1 matches 11 bases. Germline V gives CDR1 LNHDA, CDR2 SQIVND (reference sequence). With V trimmed by 6 bases and J by 6 bases, 6 bases remained unmatched. CDR3 length equals 15 residues. CDR3 residues: CASRLGQGADEKLFF. CDR3 bases: TGTGCCAGTAGGCTTGGACAGGGGGCGGATGAAAAACTGTTTTTT.

This sequence joins TRBV11-2 and TRBJ2-7; TRBD1 matches 8 bases. The CDR3 runs 14 residues. The germline V gene encodes CDR1 SGHAT and CDR2 FQNNGV. Unmatched junction bases numbered 13, after V lost 10 bases and J lost 5 bases. CDR3 in DNA: TGTGCCACCGCGAATTACCAGGGGGCGGACGAGCAGTACTTC. This translates into CATANYQGADEQYF. Full variable domain (outside the CDR3, taken from reference TRBV11-2 and TRBJ2-7): EAGVAQSPRYKIIEKRQSVAFWCNPISGHATLYWYQQILGQGPKLLIQFQNNGVVDDSQLPKDRFSAERLKGVDSTLKIQPAKLEDSAVYLCATANYQGADEQYFGPGTRLTVT.

The sample holds a few counts of this clone. The rearrangement links TRBV7-2 to TRBJ1-4; D perhaps matches TRBD1 (5 bases). CDR3 length: 16 amino acids. V was shortened by 5 bases and J by 5 bases, with 18 bases between the two germline ends. In germline, CDR1 is SGHTA, CDR2 FQGNSA. The CDR3, as DNA: TGTGCCAGCAGCACAGGAGGTGGGACGGCGAATGAAAAACTGTTTTTT. This encodes CASSTGGGTANEKLFF. Full variable domain (missing parts from reference TRBV7-2 and TRBJ1-4): GAGVSQSPSNKVTEKGKDVELRCDPISGHTALYWYRQSLGQGLEFLIYFQGNSAPDKSGLPSDRFSAERTGGSVSTLTIQRTQQEDSAVYLCASSTGGGTANEKLFFGSGTQLSVL.

The chain has TRBV5-4 and TRBJ2-5, with TRBD2 identical over 8 bases. This CDR3 region has 16 residues. The V gene's germline CDR1 is SGHNT and CDR2 YYREEE (reference sequence). V gave up 0 bases and J gave up 5 bases; unmatched junction bases: 9. The CDR3 loop is CASSLGAGVGLETQYF. CDR3 bases: TGTGCCAGCAGCTTGGGAGCGGGAGTGGGTTTGGAGACCCAGTACTTC.

The J gene is TRBJ2-2, the V gene TRBV7-8; D uncertain. Germline V CDR1 and CDR2: SGHVS, FQNEAQ. V was pared by 5 bases and J by 1 base, with 8 bases between. The CDR3 has 14 residues. The CDR3 nucleotides read TGTGCCAGCAGCCAGTTTTTGAACACCGGGGAGCTGTTTTTT. This codes for CASSQFLNTGELFF.

This clone was detected once. J is TRBJ2-1 and V is TRBV6-5; D gene unclear. The CDR3 sequence is 14 residues long. Trimming removed 5 bases from V and 5 bases from J, with 13 bases in between. CDR1 MNHEY and CDR2 SVGAGI come from the germline V gene. The CDR3 nucleotides read TGTGCCAGCAGTCGCAACCGGTTGGACAATGAGCAGTTCTTC. Amino acid sequence: CASSRNRLDNEQFF.

The chain recombines TRBV5-6 with TRBJ2-7; TRBD2 matches at 9 bases. Germline values: CDR1 SGHDT, CDR2 YYEEEE. The CDR3 consists of 15 residues. The ends lost 1 base at V and 5 bases at J; junction bases unmatched: 7. CDR3 protein: CASSLLRAGGDEQYF. CDR3 nucleotides: TGTGCCAGCAGCTTGTTGCGCGCGGGGGGGGACGAGCAGTACTTC.

CDR3 sequence reads: CASSLQAGGYEQYF. As DNA, the CDR3 is TGTGCCAGCAGTTTACAAGCGGGAGGCTACGAGCAGTACTTC. V gene TRBV6-5 combines with J gene TRBJ2-7; 9 bases align to TRBD2. CDR3 size: 14 residues. Germline V lookup: CDR1 MNHEY, CDR2 SVGAGI. V was clipped by 4 bases and J by 3 bases; unmatched bases: 4.

The V call is TRBV5-6, the J call TRBJ2-7; 11 bases map to TRBD1. The CDR3 loop spans 14 amino acids. V shed 5 bases and J 7 bases; nucleotides not matched to a gene: 8. Germline V CDR1 and CDR2: SGHDT, YYEEEE. The CDR3 spells CASSPDRGQWEQYF. CDR3 sequence (DNA): TGTGCCAGCAGTCCGGACAGGGGGCAATGGGAGCAGTACTTC.

This chain joins TRBV19 and TRBJ1-2; D call uncertain. V lost 4 bases, J lost 1 base, and 10 bases lay in between. The CDR3 spans 14 residues. From germline, CDR1 is LNHDA and CDR2 SQIVND (reference sequence). The chain's CDR3 is CASSTLQVNYGYTF. Written as DNA, the CDR3 is TGTGCCAGTAGTACCCTCCAAGTTAACTATGGCTACACCTTC.

In this sample, this clone turned up a few times. This sequence joins TRBV28 and TRBJ2-7; D gene uncertain. The germline V gene encodes CDR1 MDHEN and CDR2 SYDVKM. The V and J ends lost 5 bases and 3 bases respectively, with 20 bases between them. The CDR3 consists of 16 residues. The CDR3 DNA is TGTGCCAGCAGTGCTCCTTCTGCAGGTCGCGTCTACGAGCAGTACTTC. Translated: CASSAPSAGRVYEQYF. Based on the CDR3 plus reference TRBV28 and TRBJ2-7, the full variable domain is DVKVTQSSRYLVKRTGEKVFLECVQDMDHENMFWYRQDPGLGLRLIYFSYDVKMKEKGDIPEGYSVSREKKERFSLILESASTNQTSMYLCASSAPSAGRVYEQYFGPGTRLTVT.

The chain links TRBV25-1 to TRBJ1-1; the D is unclear. The CDR3 sequence is 11 residues long. Per germline, CDR1 MGHDK and CDR2 SYGVNS. Deletions cut 6 bases from V and 1 base from J, with 3 bases between. DNA of the CDR3: TGTGCCAGCAGGGGGAACACTGAAGCTTTCTTT. This sequence encodes CASRGNTEAFF.

This clone ranks as medium-sized. The genes are TRBV7-2 and TRBJ1-2; tentative D call: TRBD1 (5 bases). Germline CDR1 and CDR2: SGHTA and FQGNSA. The ends were cut back, 7 bases at V and 2 bases at J, with 17 bases in the middle. This CDR3 comprises 15 residues. The CDR3 spells CASTRTTGYNYGYTF. CDR3 nucleotides: TGTGCCAGCACCCGCACTACAGGTTACAACTATGGCTACACCTTC.

This clone was seen a single time. The chain links TRBV28 to TRBJ2-5, with 7 bases matching TRBD1. The germline CDR1 and CDR2 sequences are MDHEN and SYDVKM. After removal of 4 bases from V and 0 bases from J, the junction contained 8 bases not matched to a gene. CDR3 length equals 16 residues. In nucleotides, the CDR3 is TGTGCCAGCAGTTCACCGGGACAGAGATACCAAGAGACCCAGTACTTC. Translation gives CASSSPGQRYQETQYF.

J is TRBJ2-1 and V is TRBV7-2; TRBD2 is a possible D gene (5 bases). The CDR3 contains 13 residues. V was cut by 5 bases and J by 10 bases, with 15 bases left in between. CDR1 and CDR2 from the germline V gene are SGHTA and FQGNSA. The CDR3, as DNA: TGTGCCAGCAGCATCGGACTGGGCAGGGAGCAGTTCTTC. The encoded protein is CASSIGLGREQFF.

J is TRBJ2-7 and V is TRBV11-2; TRBD1 is a possible D gene (6 bases). The CDR3 runs to 17 residues. V lost 2 bases, J lost 9 bases, and 26 bases lay in between. CDR1 SGHAT and CDR2 FQNNGV come from the germline V gene. The CDR3 nucleotides read TGTGCCAGCAGCTTAAGGACGGGGACAAGGGGGTCGTTGGGGCAGTACTTC. Translated: CASSLRTGTRGSLGQYF.

V usage is TRBV27 and J usage is TRBJ2-7; 7 positions agree with TRBD1. Germline CDR1 and CDR2: MNHEY and SMNVEV (reference sequence). The CDR3 spans 13 residues. The junction had 5 bases not matched to a gene; V was cut back by 6 bases and J by 3 bases. As DNA, the CDR3 is TGTGCCAGCAGGACAAGGGGGCTCTACGAGCAGTACTTC. As protein: CASRTRGLYEQYF.

V usage is TRBV20-1 and J usage is TRBJ1-2; perhaps TRBD1 as D (5 bases). This CDR3 has 11 amino acids. Germline V gene data show CDR1 as DFQATT and CDR2 as SNEGSKA (reference sequence). V lost 1 base, J lost 14 bases, and 14 bases lay in between. CDR3 in DNA: TGCAGTGCTAGAGTTGTCAGGGAGTTAACCTTC. Translation gives CSARVVRELTF.

The rearrangement joins TRBV30 to TRBJ1-2, with 9 nucleotides matching TRBD1. The V gene end was trimmed by 5 bases and the J gene end by 1 base; junction bases not matched to a gene: 2. The CDR3 is made up of 13 amino acids. In germline, CDR1 is GTSNPN, CDR2 SVGIG (reference sequence). CDR3 protein: CAWGQGNNYGYTF. The CDR3 bases are TGTGCCTGGGGACAGGGGAATAACTATGGCTACACCTTC.

The chain is built from TRBV10-3 and TRBJ2-7; 7 positions match TRBD2. There are 15 residues in the CDR3. V lost 8 bases, J lost 4 bases, and 14 bases stayed unmatched. The germline V gene encodes CDR1 ENHRY and CDR2 SYGVKD. Written as DNA, the CDR3 is TGTGCCATCGACCCAGCGGGGAGCCCGATGTACGAGCAGTACTTC. Its protein product is CAIDPAGSPMYEQYF.

As concerns this clone: Sequence at one end of the junction differs from germline and may be a read error. The chain has TRBV30 and TRBJ2-7; D might be TRBD1 or TRBD2, each matching 5 bases. CDR1 is GTSNPN and CDR2 is SVGIG in the germline V gene (reference sequence). CDR3 length: 13 amino acids. This CDR3 is CAWSVHSGANRNF. In nucleotides, the CDR3 is TGTGCCTGGAGTGTACATTCCGGGGCCAACAGGAACTTC. The full variable domain, with the rest looked up from reference TRBV30 and TRBJ2-7, is SQTIHQWPATLVQPVGSPLSLECTVEGTSNPNLYWYRQAAGRGLQLLFYSVGIGQISSEVPQNLSASRPQDRQFILSSKKLLLSDSGFYLCAWSVHSGANRNFGPGTRLTVT.

The chain carries TRBV7-3 and TRBJ2-1, with D possibly being TRBD1 or TRBD2 (5 bases each). Germline V gene data show CDR1 as SGHTA and CDR2 as FQGTGA. The germline V and J ends were trimmed by 1 base and 9 bases, with 19 bases remaining between them. The length of the CDR3 is 16 residues. The CDR3 DNA sequence: TGTGCCAGCAGCTTAATCGGGGCGGGTCTTGGGGGTGAGCAGTTCTTC. Amino acid sequence: CASSLIGAGLGGEQFF.

The V and J genes are TRBV10-2 and TRBJ2-7, with 7 bases that match TRBD1. The CDR3 covers 13 residues. CDR1 and CDR2 from the germline V gene are WSHSY and SAAADI. Losses at the gene ends were 7 bases for V and 2 bases for J; bases not matched to a gene: 5. The CDR3 nucleotides read TGCGCCAGCAATCGGGGACAGACCTACGAGCAGTACTTC. The encoded protein is CASNRGQTYEQYF.

This chain uses TRBV6-1 with TRBJ1-2; weak D call: TRBD1 (5 bases). The CDR3 runs 14 residues. Germline assignment: CDR1 MNHNS and CDR2 SASEGT. V was shortened by 3 bases and J by 1 base, with 9 bases between the two germline ends. The CDR3 sequence: CASSETAFNYGYTF. CDR3 bases: TGTGCCAGCAGTGAGACAGCATTTAACTATGGCTACACCTTC.

The gene calls are TRBV27 and TRBJ2-1; 14 bases agree with TRBD2. Germline V gene data show CDR1 as MNHEY and CDR2 as SMNVEV (reference sequence). The CDR3 covers 14 residues. J gave up 11 bases and V 6 bases, and 6 bases lay outside the gene matches. The CDR3: CASSLGTSGSKQFF. CDR3 DNA: TGTGCCAGCAGCTTGGGGACTAGCGGGAGTAAGCAGTTCTTC.